A single sample is the source of the 6 T cell receptor beta chains below, sequenced in a study of T-cell reconstitution after alpha-beta-depleted transplantation in children. Preparation of the TCRbeta library was carried out with unique molecular identifiers. TCRdb called the PCR reads again in MiXCR, with one record for every CDR3 protein. The table lists around 300,000 distinct CDR3 sequences, 10% of them singletons, with roughly 7.1% in the top ten. The source was PBMCs, collected before TCRalphabeta/CD19-depleted stem cell transplant. These receptors all come from a boy under two years old with acute myeloid leukemia, due to receive a stem cell transplant.

Note on this clonotype: This may stem from a read error, because a much larger clone lies one nucleotide away. V gene TRBV20-1 combines with J gene TRBJ1-2, with 9 positions matching TRBD1. CDR3 size: 16 residues. Trimming at V came to 1 base and at J to 0 bases, leaving 6 bases not matched to a gene. The V gene's germline CDR1 is DFQATT and CDR2 SNEGSKA (reference sequence). CDR3 nucleotides: TGCAGTGCTAGAGGGACAGGGGTATTGTCTAACTATGGCTACACCTTC. This encodes CSARGTGVLSNYGYTF.

This clonotype was seen many times. This sequence joins TRBV20-1 and TRBJ2-7; a possible D gene is TRBD1 (6 bases). The CDR3 runs 12 residues. From germline, CDR1 is DFQATT and CDR2 SNEGSKA (reference sequence). V gave up 6 bases and J gave up 9 bases, with 18 bases separating them. The CDR3 loop is CSAIGQSLVQYF. CDR3 DNA: TGCAGTGCAATCGGACAGTCCTTGGTGCAGTACTTC.

This clonotype was seen ten or more times. This rearrangement joins TRBV20-1 to TRBJ1-1, with D unclear. Germline CDR1 is DFQATT and CDR2 is SNEGSKA (reference sequence). This CDR3 has 11 residues. Trimming removed 3 bases at V and 1 base at J, with 3 bases between. CDR3 loop: CSASRNTEAFF. The CDR3 nucleotides are TGCAGTGCTAGCAGGAACACTGAAGCTTTCTTT.

The chain carries TRBV12-3 or TRBV12-4 and TRBJ2-5; perhaps TRBD2 as D (7 bases). The CDR3 extends over 14 amino acids. Trimming left V 5 bases short and J 5 bases short, with 15 bases between. As DNA, the CDR3 is TGTGCCAGCAGTATCCCCAGGGGAGGGGAGACCCAGTACTTC. Encoded protein: CASSIPRGGETQYF.

This clonotype turned up a few times. The CDR3: CSASWTGPPTNEKLFF. The CDR3 DNA reads TGCAGTGCCTCTTGGACAGGCCCCCCAACTAATGAAAAACTGTTTTTT. This chain joins TRBV20-1 and TRBJ1-4; TRBD1 agrees at 7 bases. Trimming at V came to 6 bases and at J to 0 bases, leaving 10 bases not matched to a gene. Germline CDR1 is DFQATT and CDR2 is SNEGSKA (reference sequence). The CDR3 totals 16 residues.

This clonotype appeared once. CDR3 in DNA: TGTGCCAGCAGCCCAACGACCCAAGAGGCTAACTATGGCTACACCTTC. Its translation: CASSPTTQEANYGYTF. This chain uses TRBV7-8 with TRBJ1-2, with D hard to call. Trimming left V 5 bases short and J 0 bases short, with 16 bases between. The germline gives CDR1 SGHVS, CDR2 FQNEAQ. This CDR3 has 16 residues.